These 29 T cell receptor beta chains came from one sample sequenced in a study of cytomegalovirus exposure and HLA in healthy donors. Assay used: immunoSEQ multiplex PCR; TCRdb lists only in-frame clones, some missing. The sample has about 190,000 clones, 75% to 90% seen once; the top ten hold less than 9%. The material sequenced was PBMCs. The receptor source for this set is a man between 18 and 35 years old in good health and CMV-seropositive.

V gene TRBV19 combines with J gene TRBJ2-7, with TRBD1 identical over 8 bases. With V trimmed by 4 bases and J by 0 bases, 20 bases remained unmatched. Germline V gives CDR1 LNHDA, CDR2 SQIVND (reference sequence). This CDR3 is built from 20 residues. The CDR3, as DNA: TGTGCCAGTAGTACCGGACAGGGCCGTTGGTTGGAAAAGAGCTCCTACGAGCAGTACTTC. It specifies CASSTGQGRWLEKSSYEQYF.

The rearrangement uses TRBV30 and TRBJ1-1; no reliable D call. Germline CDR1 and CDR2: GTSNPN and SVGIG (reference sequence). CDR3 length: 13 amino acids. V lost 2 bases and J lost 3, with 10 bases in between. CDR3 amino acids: CAWSKNRDTEAFF. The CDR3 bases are TGTGCCTGGAGTAAAAACCGGGACACTGAAGCTTTCTTT.

The CDR3 sequence: CASSRKLAGRQETQYF. The CDR3 DNA is TGTGCCAGCAGCCGAAAATTAGCGGGAAGACAAGAGACCCAGTACTTC. The V call is TRBV5-6, the J call TRBJ2-5, with TRBD2 identical over 8 bases. The V segment lost 4 bases and the J segment 2 bases; nucleotides outside the gene matches: 10. The CDR3 totals 16 residues. Germline V gene lookup returns CDR1 SGHDT and CDR2 YYEEEE.

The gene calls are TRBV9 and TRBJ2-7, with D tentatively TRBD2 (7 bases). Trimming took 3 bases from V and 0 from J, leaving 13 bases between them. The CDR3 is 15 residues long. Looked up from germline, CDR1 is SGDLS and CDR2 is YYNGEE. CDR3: CASSEGEGVSYEQYF. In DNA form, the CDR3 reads TGTGCCAGCAGCGAGGGGGAGGGGGTCTCCTACGAGCAGTACTTC.

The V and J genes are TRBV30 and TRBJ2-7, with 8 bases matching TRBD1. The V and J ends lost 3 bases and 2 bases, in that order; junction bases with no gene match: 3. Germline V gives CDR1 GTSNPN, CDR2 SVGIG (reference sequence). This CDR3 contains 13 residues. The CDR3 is CAWRQGVTYEQYF. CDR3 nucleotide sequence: TGTGCCTGGAGACAGGGGGTCACCTACGAGCAGTACTTC.

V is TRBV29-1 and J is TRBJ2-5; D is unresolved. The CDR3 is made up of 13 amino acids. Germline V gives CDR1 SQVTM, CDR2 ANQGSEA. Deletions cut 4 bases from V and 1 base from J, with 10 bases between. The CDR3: CSVVQGAQETQYF. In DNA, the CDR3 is TGCAGCGTTGTTCAAGGAGCCCAAGAGACCCAGTACTTC. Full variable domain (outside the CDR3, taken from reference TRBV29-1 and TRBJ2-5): SAVISQKPSRDICQRGTSLTIQCQVDSQVTMMFWYRQQPGQSLTLIATANQGSEATYESGFVIDKFPISRPNLTFSTLTVSNMSPEDSSIYLCSVVQGAQETQYFGPGTRLLVL.

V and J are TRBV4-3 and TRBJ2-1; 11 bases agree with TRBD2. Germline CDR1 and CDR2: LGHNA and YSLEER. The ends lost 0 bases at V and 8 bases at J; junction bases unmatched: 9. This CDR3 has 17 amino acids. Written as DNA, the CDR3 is TGCGCCAGCAGCCAAGATGCTAGCGGGAGGAACAGGGATGAGCAGTTCTTC. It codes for CASSQDASGRNRDEQFF.

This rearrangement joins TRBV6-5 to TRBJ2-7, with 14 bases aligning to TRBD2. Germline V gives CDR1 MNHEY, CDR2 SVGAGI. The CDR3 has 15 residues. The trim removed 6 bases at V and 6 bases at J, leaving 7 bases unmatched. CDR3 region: CASSPGLAGVGEQYF. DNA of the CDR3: TGTGCCAGCAGCCCGGGACTAGCGGGAGTTGGCGAGCAGTACTTC.

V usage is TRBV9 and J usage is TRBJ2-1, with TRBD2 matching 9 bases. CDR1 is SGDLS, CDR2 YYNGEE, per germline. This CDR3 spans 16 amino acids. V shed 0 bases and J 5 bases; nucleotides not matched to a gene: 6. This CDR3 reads CASSVGIAGVDNEQFF. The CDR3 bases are TGTGCCAGCAGCGTAGGTATAGCGGGAGTCGACAATGAGCAGTTCTTC.

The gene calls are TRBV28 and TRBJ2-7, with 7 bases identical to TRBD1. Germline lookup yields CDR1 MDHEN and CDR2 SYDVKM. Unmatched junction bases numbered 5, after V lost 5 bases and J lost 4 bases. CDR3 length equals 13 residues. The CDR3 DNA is TGTGCCAGCAGTCTGGACAGGCTATACGAGCAGTACTTC. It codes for CASSLDRLYEQYF. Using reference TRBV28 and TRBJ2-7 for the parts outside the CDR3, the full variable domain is DVKVTQSSRYLVKRTGEKVFLECVQDMDHENMFWYRQDPGLGLRLIYFSYDVKMKEKGDIPEGYSVSREKKERFSLILESASTNQTSMYLCASSLDRLYEQYFGPGTRLTVT.

The CDR3 protein is CASSRTSDADTQYF. The CDR3 DNA reads TGTGCCAGCAGCCGGACTAGCGACGCAGATACGCAGTATTTT. The chain couples TRBV4-2 to TRBJ2-3; 9 bases match TRBD2. The CDR3 covers 14 residues. Unmatched junction bases numbered 3, after V lost 4 bases and J lost 4 bases. Per the germline V gene, CDR1 is LGHNA and CDR2 is YNFKEQ.

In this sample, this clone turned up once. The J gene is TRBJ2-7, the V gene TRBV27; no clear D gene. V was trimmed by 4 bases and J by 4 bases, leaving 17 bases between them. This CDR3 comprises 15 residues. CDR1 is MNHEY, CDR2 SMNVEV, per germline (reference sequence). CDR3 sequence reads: CASSYSSPTPYEQYF. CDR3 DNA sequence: TGTGCCAGCAGTTACTCCTCCCCTACTCCTTACGAGCAGTACTTC.

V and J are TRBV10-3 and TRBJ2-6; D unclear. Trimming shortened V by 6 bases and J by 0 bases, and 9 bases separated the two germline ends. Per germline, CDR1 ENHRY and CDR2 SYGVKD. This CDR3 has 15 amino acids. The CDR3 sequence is CAISSTVSGANVLTF. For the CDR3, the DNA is TGTGCCATCAGCTCAACAGTCTCTGGGGCCAACGTCCTGACTTTC.

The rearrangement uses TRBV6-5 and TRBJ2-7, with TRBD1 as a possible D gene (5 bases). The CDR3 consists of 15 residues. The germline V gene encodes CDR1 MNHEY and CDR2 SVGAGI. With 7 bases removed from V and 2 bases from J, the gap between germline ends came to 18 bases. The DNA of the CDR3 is TGTGCCAGCACCGTAAAAACAGGTTTAACCTACGAGCAGTACTTC. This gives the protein CASTVKTGLTYEQYF.

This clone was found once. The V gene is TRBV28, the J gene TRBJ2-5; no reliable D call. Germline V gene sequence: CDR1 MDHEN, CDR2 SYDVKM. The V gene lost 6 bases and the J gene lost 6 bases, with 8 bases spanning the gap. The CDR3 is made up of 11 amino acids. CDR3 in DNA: TGTGCCAGCAGAAGCTTGAAGACCCAGTACTTC. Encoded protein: CASRSLKTQYF.

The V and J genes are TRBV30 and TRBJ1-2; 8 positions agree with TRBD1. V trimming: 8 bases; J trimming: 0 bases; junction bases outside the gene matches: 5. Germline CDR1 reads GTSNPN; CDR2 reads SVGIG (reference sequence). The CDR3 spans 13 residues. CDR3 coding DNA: TGTGCCGGACAGGGACCCTCTAACTATGGCTACACCTTC. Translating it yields CAGQGPSNYGYTF. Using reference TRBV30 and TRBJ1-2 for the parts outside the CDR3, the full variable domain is SQTIHQWPATLVQPVGSPLSLECTVEGTSNPNLYWYRQAAGRGLQLLFYSVGIGQISSEVPQNLSASRPQDRQFILSSKKLLLSDSGFYLCAGQGPSNYGYTFGSGTRLTVV.

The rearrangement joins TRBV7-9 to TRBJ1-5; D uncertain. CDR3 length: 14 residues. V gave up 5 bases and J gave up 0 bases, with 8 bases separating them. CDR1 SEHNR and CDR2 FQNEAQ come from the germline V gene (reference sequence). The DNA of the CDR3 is TGTGCCAGCAGCCAGTACGATAGCAATCAGCCCCAGCATTTT. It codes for CASSQYDSNQPQHF.

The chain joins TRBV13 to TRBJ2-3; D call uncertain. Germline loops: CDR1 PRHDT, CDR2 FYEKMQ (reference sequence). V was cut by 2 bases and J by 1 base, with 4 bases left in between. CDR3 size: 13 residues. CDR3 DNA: TGTGCCAGCAGCTTACGTCGCACAGATACGCAGTATTTT. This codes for CASSLRRTDTQYF. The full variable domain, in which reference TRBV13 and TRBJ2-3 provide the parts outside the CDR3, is AAGVIQSPRHLIKEKRETATLKCYPIPRHDTVYWYQQGPGQDPQFLISFYEKMQSDKGSIPDRFSAQQFSDYHSELNMSSLELGDSALYFCASSLRRTDTQYFGPGTRLTVL.

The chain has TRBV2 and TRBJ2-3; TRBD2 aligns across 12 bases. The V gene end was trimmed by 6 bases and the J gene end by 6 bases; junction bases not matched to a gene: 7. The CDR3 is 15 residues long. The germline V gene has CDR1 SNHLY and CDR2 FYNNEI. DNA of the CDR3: TGTGCCAGCAGCCGACTAGCGGGAGCTTCGGATACGCAGTATTTT. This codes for CASSRLAGASDTQYF.

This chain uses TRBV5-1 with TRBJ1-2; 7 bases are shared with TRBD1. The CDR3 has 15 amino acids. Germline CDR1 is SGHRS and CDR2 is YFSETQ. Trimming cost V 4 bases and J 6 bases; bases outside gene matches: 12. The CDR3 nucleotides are TGCGCCAGCAGCCCAATCTCGACAGGGCAAGATGGCTACACCTTC. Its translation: CASSPISTGQDGYTF. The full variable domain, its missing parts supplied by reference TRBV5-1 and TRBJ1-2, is KAGVTQTPRYLIKTRGQQVTLSCSPISGHRSVSWYQQTPGQGLQFLFEYFSETQRNKGNFPGRFSGRQFSNSRSEMNVSTLELGDSALYLCASSPISTGQDGYTFGSGTRLTVV.

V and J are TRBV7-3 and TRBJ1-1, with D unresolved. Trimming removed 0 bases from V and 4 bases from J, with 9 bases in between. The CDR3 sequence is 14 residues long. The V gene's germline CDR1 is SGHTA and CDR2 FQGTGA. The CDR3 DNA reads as TGTGCCAGCAGCTTAACGAGGGCATCCACTGAAGCTTTCTTT. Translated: CASSLTRASTEAFF.

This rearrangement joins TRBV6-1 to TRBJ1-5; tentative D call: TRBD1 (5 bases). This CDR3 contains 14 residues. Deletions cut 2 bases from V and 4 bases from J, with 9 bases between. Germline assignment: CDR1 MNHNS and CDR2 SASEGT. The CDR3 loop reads CASSETSGNQPQHF. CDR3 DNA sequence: TGTGCCAGCAGTGAAACCTCAGGGAATCAGCCCCAGCATTTT.

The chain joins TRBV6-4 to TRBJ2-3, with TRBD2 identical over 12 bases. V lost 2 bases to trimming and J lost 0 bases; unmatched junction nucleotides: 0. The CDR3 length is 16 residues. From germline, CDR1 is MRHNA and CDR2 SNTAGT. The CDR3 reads CASSDGTSGSTDTQYF. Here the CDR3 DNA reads TGTGCCAGCAGTGACGGGACTAGCGGGAGCACAGATACGCAGTATTTT.

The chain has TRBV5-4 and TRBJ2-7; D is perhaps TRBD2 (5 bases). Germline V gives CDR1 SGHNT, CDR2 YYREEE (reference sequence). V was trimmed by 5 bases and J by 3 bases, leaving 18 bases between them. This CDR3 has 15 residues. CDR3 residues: CASSFGGPKNYEQYF. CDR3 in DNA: TGTGCCAGCAGTTTCGGCGGGCCCAAGAACTACGAGCAGTACTTC.

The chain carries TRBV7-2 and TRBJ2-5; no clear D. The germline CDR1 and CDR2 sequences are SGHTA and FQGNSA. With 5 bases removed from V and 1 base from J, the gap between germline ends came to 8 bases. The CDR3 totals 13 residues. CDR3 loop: CASSGAVQETQYF. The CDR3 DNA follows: TGTGCCAGCAGCGGCGCGGTCCAAGAGACCCAGTACTTC.

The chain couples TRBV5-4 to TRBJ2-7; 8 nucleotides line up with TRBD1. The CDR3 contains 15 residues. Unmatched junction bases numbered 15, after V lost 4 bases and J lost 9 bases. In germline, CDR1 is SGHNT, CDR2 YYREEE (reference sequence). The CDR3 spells CASSPTGGESSLQYF. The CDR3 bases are TGTGCCAGCAGCCCCACAGGGGGTGAATCTAGTTTGCAGTACTTC.

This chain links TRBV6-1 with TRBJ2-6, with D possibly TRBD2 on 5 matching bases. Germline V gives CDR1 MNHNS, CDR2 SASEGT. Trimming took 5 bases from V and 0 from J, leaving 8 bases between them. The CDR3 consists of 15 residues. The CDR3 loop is CASSIASSGANVLTF. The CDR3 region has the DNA TGTGCCAGCAGTATAGCGTCCTCTGGGGCCAACGTCCTGACTTTC.

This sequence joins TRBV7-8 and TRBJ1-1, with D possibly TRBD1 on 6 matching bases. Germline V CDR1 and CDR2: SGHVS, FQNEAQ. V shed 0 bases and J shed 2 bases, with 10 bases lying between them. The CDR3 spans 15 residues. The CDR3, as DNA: TGTGCCAGCAGCTTAGCGGGGACACCAAACACTGAAGCTTTCTTT. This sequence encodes CASSLAGTPNTEAFF.

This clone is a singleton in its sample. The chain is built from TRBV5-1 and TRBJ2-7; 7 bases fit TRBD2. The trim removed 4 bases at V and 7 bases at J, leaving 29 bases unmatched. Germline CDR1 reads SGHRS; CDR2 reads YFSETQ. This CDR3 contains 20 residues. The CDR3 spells CASSRPEVASGAFRELEQYF. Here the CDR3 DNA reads TGCGCCAGCAGCAGGCCGGAGGTGGCGAGCGGGGCCTTCCGAGAATTGGAGCAGTACTTC.